This T cell receptor beta chain was captured by sequencing in a study of PD-L1 blockade in urothelial cancer. Time point noted: pretreatment peripheral blood. Pretreatment sampling and on-treatment sampling together yielded between 1 and 8 samples for each patient. Added to each PCR by spiking were synthetic TCR analog templates. Here immunoSEQ multiplex PCR was the method, and the copy in TCRdb shows in-frame clones only, minus some. Among some 65,000 clones, approximately 81% were seen once, and the ten largest hold 3.2%. Trimming stripped 1 base from V and 0 bases from J, with 9 bases between. The CDR3 totals 15 residues. CDR1 and CDR2 (germline): KGHSH, LQKENI.

The receptor's source is an older man with urothelial cancer. The sequencing here drew on PBMCs, taken around atezolizumab (anti-PD-L1) treatment. The V gene is TRBV18, the J gene TRBJ2-5; D possibly corresponds to TRBD2 (5 bases). CDR3: CASSPLNGNQETQYF. DNA for the CDR3: TGTGCCAGCTCACCACTGAACGGGAACCAAGAGACCCAGTACTTC.